The next 10 T cell receptor beta chains were all read from a single sample in a study of blood T cell repertoires in COVID-19 (TCRdb year 2020). Library creation used the immunoSEQ multiplex PCR assay. Not all clones reach the TCRdb copy of this immuneACCESS table, which keeps in-frame sequences only. Checked studies attribute under half of the gap to unresolved V genes and leave the rest unexplained. Present in this sample are some 290,000 clones, more than 85% of which were seen just once. Around 3.9% of the sample goes to the ten largest clones. Sequencing was done on a sample of PBMCs or T cells enriched from blood (not recorded which). These receptors were obtained from a woman in her twenties or thirties who had been exposed to COVID-19.

This clone has more than one count but fewer than ten. The chain is built from TRBV7-7 and TRBJ2-2, with unresolved D. Germline assignment: CDR1 SSHAT and CDR2 FNYEAQ (reference sequence). The CDR3 has 14 amino acids. V gave up 5 bases and J gave up 7 bases, with 14 bases separating them. CDR3 in amino acids: CASSARAEDGELFF. The CDR3 DNA is TGTGCCAGCAGCGCTCGCGCGGAAGACGGGGAGCTGTTTTTT.

V and J are TRBV27 and TRBJ1-5; TRBD1 is a possible D gene (6 bases). The CDR3 contains 15 residues. Germline CDR1 MNHEY, CDR2 SMNVEV (reference sequence). The germline V and J ends were trimmed by 6 bases and 4 bases, with 16 bases remaining between them. The CDR3: CASRSTDSRNQPQHF. CDR3 bases: TGTGCCAGCAGGTCAACGGACAGCCGTAATCAGCCCCAGCATTTT.

The V and J genes are TRBV4-3 and TRBJ1-4; no firm D call. The germline V and J ends were trimmed by 0 bases and 6 bases, with 11 bases remaining between them. CDR3 length equals 15 residues. CDR1 is LGHNA and CDR2 is YSLEER in the germline V gene. In nucleotides, the CDR3 is TGCGCCAGCAGCCAAGATCGGACTGCGGATGAAAAACTGTTTTTT. Protein product: CASSQDRTADEKLFF.

The CDR3 DNA is TGTGCCAGCAGCTTAGGTCTTAGCCCGCTCCGACAAGAGACCCAGTACTTC. Its translation is CASSLGLSPLRQETQYF. This chain links TRBV7-2 with TRBJ2-5; D is uncertain. Germline CDR1 and CDR2: SGHTA and FQGNSA. The CDR3 sequence is 17 residues long. V was clipped by 1 base and J by 2 bases, with 17 bases between them.

The chain joins TRBV13 to TRBJ2-7; 7 bases fit TRBD1. The CDR3 contains 15 residues. The V gene end was trimmed by 0 bases and the J gene end by 3 bases; junction bases not matched to a gene: 5. The germline V gene has CDR1 PRHDT and CDR2 FYEKMQ (reference sequence). In DNA, the CDR3 is TGTGCCAGCAGCTTAGGCAGGGGGACCCTCTACGAGCAGTACTTC. It is translated as CASSLGRGTLYEQYF. Using reference TRBV13 and TRBJ2-7 for the parts outside the CDR3, the full variable domain is AAGVIQSPRHLIKEKRETATLKCYPIPRHDTVYWYQQGPGQDPQFLISFYEKMQSDKGSIPDRFSAQQFSDYHSELNMSSLELGDSALYFCASSLGRGTLYEQYFGPGTRLTVT.

CDR3 sequence (DNA): TGTGCCAGCAGCTACGAGTTGGACAGGCTAGGTGAAGCTTTCTTT. As protein: CASSYELDRLGEAFF. V is TRBV11-1 and J is TRBJ1-1, with 7 bases identical to TRBD1. Germline loops: CDR1 SGHAT, CDR2 FQDESV (reference sequence). The CDR3 extends over 15 amino acids. J lost 7 bases, V lost 4 bases, and 12 bases had no gene match.

The rearrangement uses TRBV7-9 and TRBJ2-3, with 8 bases fitting TRBD1. The germline V gene has CDR1 SEHNR and CDR2 FQNEAQ (reference sequence). This CDR3 region has 15 residues. V trimming: 1 base; J trimming: 5 bases; junction bases outside the gene matches: 5. The CDR3 DNA reads as TGTGCCAGCAGCTTAGAGGCAGGGGGCTTAGATACGCAGTATTTT. Its protein product is CASSLEAGGLDTQYF.

The chain combines TRBV3-1 (or the pseudogene TRBV3-2) with TRBJ1-1; D perhaps matches TRBD1 (5 bases). Germline V gene lookup returns CDR1 LGHDT and CDR2 YNNKEL (reference sequence). The V gene lost 0 bases and the J gene lost 3 bases, with 11 bases spanning the gap. The CDR3 covers 15 residues. The CDR3 DNA sequence: TGTGCCAGCAGCCAAGATCGGGGGGGGGACACTGAAGCTTTCTTT. Its protein is CASSQDRGGDTEAFF.

This chain links TRBV24-1 with TRBJ2-1; the D gene is possibly TRBD2 (6 bases). Trimming shortened V by 2 bases and J by 8 bases, and 18 bases separated the two germline ends. Germline V lookup: CDR1 KGHDR, CDR2 SFDVKD. The CDR3 has 16 residues. CDR3 nucleotide sequence: TGTGCCACCAGTGATTGGAGCGGGTCCCGAACCGATGAGCAGTTCTTC. Translation gives CATSDWSGSRTDEQFF.

The chain couples TRBV2 to TRBJ1-2, with 11 bases fitting TRBD1. From germline, CDR1 is SNHLY and CDR2 FYNNEI. With V trimmed by 3 bases and J by 8 bases, 5 bases remained unmatched. The CDR3 loop spans 14 amino acids. CDR3 sequence reads: CASSDGQGAWGYTF. CDR3 bases: TGTGCCAGCAGTGACGGACAGGGGGCATGGGGCTACACCTTC.